A single sample is the source of the 16 T cell receptor beta chains below, sequenced in a study of cytomegalovirus exposure and HLA in healthy donors. Some clones are missing from TCRdb's copy, which holds only in-frame ones; the method was immunoSEQ multiplex PCR. The table shows approximately 90,000 clones, with 96% occurring only once. Material for sequencing was PBMCs. Source of these receptors: a man aged 18 to 35 in good health and CMV-seronegative.

The chain recombines TRBV28 with TRBJ2-7; D is perhaps TRBD1 (5 bases). V lost 3 bases and J 1 base, leaving 10 bases between the germline ends. Germline V gene sequence: CDR1 MDHEN, CDR2 SYDVKM. This CDR3 region has 14 residues. The CDR3 DNA is TGTGCCAGCAGTTTGAGGCAGGGATCCTACGAGCAGTACGTC. Protein product: CASSLRQGSYEQYV.

This chain connects TRBV4-1 to TRBJ2-7; 11 bases are shared with TRBD2. The germline V gene encodes CDR1 MGHRA and CDR2 YSYEKL. The CDR3 has 16 residues. V dropped 2 bases and J dropped 2; count of bases not matched to a gene: 5. CDR3 protein: CASSQLGLAEAYEQYF. CDR3 sequence (DNA): TGCGCCAGCAGCCAACTGGGACTAGCGGAAGCCTACGAGCAGTACTTC.

This clone was counted once. The rearrangement uses TRBV30 and TRBJ2-2; D call uncertain. The germline CDR1 and CDR2 sequences are GTSNPN and SVGIG (reference sequence). The CDR3 totals 13 residues. Trimming took off 3 bases at V and 4 bases at J, with 9 bases between the two ends. In nucleotides, the CDR3 is TGTGCCTGGAGCGAGGTCGGCACCGGGGAGCTGTTTTTT. Translated, it gives CAWSEVGTGELFF. Full variable domain (outside the CDR3, taken from reference TRBV30 and TRBJ2-2): SQTIHQWPATLVQPVGSPLSLECTVEGTSNPNLYWYRQAAGRGLQLLFYSVGIGQISSEVPQNLSASRPQDRQFILSSKKLLLSDSGFYLCAWSEVGTGELFFGEGSRLTVL.

V gene TRBV15 combines with J gene TRBJ2-2; 12 bases align to TRBD1. J gave up 6 bases and V 4 bases, and 6 bases lay outside the gene matches. This CDR3 spans 16 amino acids. In germline, CDR1 is LNHNV, CDR2 YYDKDF (reference sequence). DNA of the CDR3: TGTGCCACCAGCATACCGGGACAGGGGGCGGCCGGGGAGCTGTTTTTT. It encodes CATSIPGQGAAGELFF.

This chain links TRBV28 with TRBJ1-3; no firm D call. V was shortened by 5 bases and J by 2 bases, with 10 bases between the two germline ends. CDR3 length: 14 residues. CDR1 is MDHEN, CDR2 SYDVKM, per germline. As DNA, the CDR3 is TGTGCCAGCAGTCTGGGCGCTACTGGAAACACCATATATTTT. This gives the protein CASSLGATGNTIYF. The entire variable domain, with the rest obtained from reference TRBV28 and TRBJ1-3, is as follows: DVKVTQSSRYLVKRTGEKVFLECVQDMDHENMFWYRQDPGLGLRLIYFSYDVKMKEKGDIPEGYSVSREKKERFSLILESASTNQTSMYLCASSLGATGNTIYFGEGSWLTVV.

The chain carries TRBV11-2 and TRBJ2-1, with D unresolved. CDR3 length: 13 residues. The V end lost 5 bases, the J end lost 5 bases, and 10 bases lay between the germline ends. In germline, CDR1 is SGHAT, CDR2 FQNNGV. The CDR3 nucleotides read TGTGCCAGCAGCCGGTCGCGCGACAATGAGCAGTTCTTC. Residues: CASSRSRDNEQFF.

The chain couples TRBV4-3 to TRBJ1-4; D gene unclear. Germline V gene lookup returns CDR1 LGHNA and CDR2 YSLEER. Trimming removed 0 bases from V and 7 bases from J, with 12 bases in between. The CDR3 is made up of 15 amino acids. The CDR3 DNA sequence: TGCGCCAGCAGCCAAGATATCAGGTTGGGTGAAAAACTGTTTTTT. Amino acids: CASSQDIRLGEKLFF.

The rearrangement links TRBV27 to TRBJ1-4; D is uncertain. V lost 6 bases to trimming and J lost 8 bases, with 16 bases between them. The length of the CDR3 is 14 residues. Germline V gene data show CDR1 as MNHEY and CDR2 as SMNVEV (reference sequence). The CDR3 loop is CASSSAVSWEKLFF. The CDR3 DNA follows: TGTGCCAGCAGCTCCGCGGTGAGCTGGGAAAAACTGTTTTTT.

The V and J genes are TRBV11-2 and TRBJ2-5; weak D call: TRBD2 (6 bases). The CDR3 extends over 15 amino acids. Germline loops: CDR1 SGHAT, CDR2 FQNNGV. V was trimmed by 3 bases and J by 1 base, leaving 12 bases between them. CDR3 DNA sequence: TGTGCCAGCAGCTTCTTGCGGGACTCCCAAGAGACCCAGTACTTC. Translating it yields CASSFLRDSQETQYF.

The chain combines TRBV27 with TRBJ1-2; D call uncertain. Trimming stripped 2 bases from V and 4 bases from J, with 14 bases between. Germline assignment: CDR1 MNHEY and CDR2 SMNVEV (reference sequence). This CDR3 spans 15 amino acids. The CDR3 region is CASSLRGNGVYGYTF. Here the CDR3 DNA reads TGTGCCAGCAGTTTACGAGGGAACGGGGTCTATGGCTACACCTTC.

This sequence joins TRBV6-1 and TRBJ1-5; D is unresolved. Trimming shortened V by 6 bases and J by 0 bases, and 12 bases separated the two germline ends. The CDR3 contains 15 residues. CDR1 and CDR2 (germline): MNHNS, SASEGT. The CDR3 DNA is TGTGCCAGCAGCACCACAGCTTATAGCAATCAGCCCCAGCATTTT. It translates to CASSTTAYSNQPQHF.

This chain joins TRBV4-1 and TRBJ2-1, with D uncertain. V dropped 3 bases and J dropped 1 base, with 10 bases sitting between them. The CDR3 runs to 15 residues. Germline V gene lookup returns CDR1 MGHRA and CDR2 YSYEKL. CDR3: CASSQSWFSYNEQFF. Written as DNA, the CDR3 is TGCGCCAGCAGCCAGAGTTGGTTTTCCTACAATGAGCAGTTCTTC.

This chain uses TRBV19 with TRBJ2-3; 10 nucleotides agree with TRBD1. The junction had 21 bases not matched to a gene; V was cut back by 5 bases and J by 7 bases. The CDR3 runs to 19 residues. CDR1 LNHDA and CDR2 SQIVND come from the germline V gene (reference sequence). The CDR3 sequence: CASSGWSPVPGQGSYTQYF. The DNA of the CDR3 is TGTGCCAGTAGTGGTTGGTCACCCGTTCCGGGACAGGGGAGTTATACGCAGTATTTT. The full variable domain, in which reference TRBV19 and TRBJ2-3 provide the parts outside the CDR3, is DGGITQSPKYLFRKEGQNVTLSCEQNLNHDAMYWYRQDPGQGLRLIYYSQIVNDFQKGDIAEGYSVSREKKESFPLTVTSAQKNPTAFYLCASSGWSPVPGQGSYTQYFGPGTRLTVL.

J is TRBJ1-5 and V is TRBV19; possibly TRBD1 for D (6 bases). V lost 6 bases and J lost 5, with 14 bases in between. The CDR3 consists of 14 residues. Germline V gene lookup returns CDR1 LNHDA and CDR2 SQIVND (reference sequence). CDR3 loop: CASRDEQGYQPQHF. In nucleotides, the CDR3 is TGTGCCAGTAGGGACGAACAGGGCTATCAGCCCCAGCATTTT.

The chain employs TRBV19 and TRBJ1-4; D might be TRBD1 (5 bases). The CDR3 loop spans 15 amino acids. V lost 5 bases and J lost 2, with 12 bases in between. The V gene's germline CDR1 is LNHDA and CDR2 SQIVND (reference sequence). DNA for the CDR3: TGTGCCAGTAGTCCCAGACAGCTTACTAATGAAAAACTGTTTTTT. Translating gives CASSPRQLTNEKLFF.

CDR3: CASSHKTQGAPGANVLTF. CDR3 nucleotides: TGCGCCAGCAGCCATAAAACACAGGGGGCGCCCGGGGCCAACGTCCTGACTTTC. This chain connects TRBV4-1 to TRBJ2-6; 9 bases agree with TRBD1. The CDR3 length is 18 residues. Germline-derived CDR1 and CDR2 are MGHRA and YSYEKL. With V trimmed by 3 bases and J by 4 bases, 10 bases remained unmatched.